This T cell receptor (beta chain) was captured by sequencing in a study of T-cell memory formation after mild COVID-19. Constant-segment-primed 5'RACE gave TCR alpha and TCR beta cDNA libraries with sample barcodes and UMIs. Each CDR3 protein is one row after TCRdb ran MiXCR on the 5' RACE reads. The table includes over 350,000 distinct CDR3 sequences, 20% to 25% detected once. J gave up 5 bases and V 8 bases, and 15 bases lay outside the gene matches. The CDR3 totals 16 residues. CDR1 is LNHDA and CDR2 is SQIVND in the germline V gene (reference sequence). The study, taken as a whole, reports: Contracting CD4+ clones were located mainly in CM and EM, and CD8+ clones in EMRA. Pre-infection memory already had some responding clones, implying cross-reactive memory joined. Clones that contracted from day 15 to 85 were balanced CD4/CD8, while later expanders leaned CD4+.

To note about this clonotype: Its target is unknown.

The rearrangement uses TRBV19 and TRBJ1-2; the match to TRBD1 covers 9 bases. The sample consisted of PBMCs or a T cell subset sorted from them (not recorded which). This receptor was obtained from an adult woman who had mild COVID-19 (a few samples of this study predate the infection). Cell type and time point are not known. CDR3 coding DNA: TGTGCCAGTGGCGGACAGGGGCTGATCTTCGAGTATGGCTACACCTTC. Amino acids: CASGGQGLIFEYGYTF.